The TCR beta chain described here comes from a study of Graves' ophthalmopathy and Graves' hyperthyroidism. About the research overall: No progression to ophthalmopathy over 18 months defined stable hyperthyroidism.

Concerning this clonotype itself: Its matching antigen is unknown.

It was on clinical symptoms, serum thyroxine, TRAb, thyroid ultrasound and orbital computed tomography that diagnosis relied. Amplification from RNA transcripts yielded the TCR beta CDR3 regions. First-round RT-PCR relied on HTBI primers, and a second-round multiplex PCR came next. TCRdb processed the multiplex PCR reads anew with MiXCR; each CDR3 protein has one entry. The repertoire holds approximately 540,000 distinct CDR3 sequences, with about 35% as singletons. Study results and caveats: In blood, most expanded thyroid clonotypes above 0.001 frequency were also detected. As the model predicted ophthalmopathy progression, it achieved a sensitivity of 65% to 71% and a specificity of about 72%.

The CDR3 has 16 residues. V shed 5 bases, J shed 4 bases, and the junction held 11 bases outside the gene matches. The germline V gene encodes CDR1 SEHNR and CDR2 FQNEAQ (reference sequence). This chain links TRBV7-9 with TRBJ2-3; 8 bases agree with TRBD1. Material: peripheral blood or thyroid tissue (not recorded which). The origin of this receptor is an adult man with Graves' hyperthyroidism. DNA of the CDR3: TGTGCCAGCAGCAGCACGAACAGGGGGAACGCAGATACGCAGTATTTT. This encodes CASSSTNRGNADTQYF.